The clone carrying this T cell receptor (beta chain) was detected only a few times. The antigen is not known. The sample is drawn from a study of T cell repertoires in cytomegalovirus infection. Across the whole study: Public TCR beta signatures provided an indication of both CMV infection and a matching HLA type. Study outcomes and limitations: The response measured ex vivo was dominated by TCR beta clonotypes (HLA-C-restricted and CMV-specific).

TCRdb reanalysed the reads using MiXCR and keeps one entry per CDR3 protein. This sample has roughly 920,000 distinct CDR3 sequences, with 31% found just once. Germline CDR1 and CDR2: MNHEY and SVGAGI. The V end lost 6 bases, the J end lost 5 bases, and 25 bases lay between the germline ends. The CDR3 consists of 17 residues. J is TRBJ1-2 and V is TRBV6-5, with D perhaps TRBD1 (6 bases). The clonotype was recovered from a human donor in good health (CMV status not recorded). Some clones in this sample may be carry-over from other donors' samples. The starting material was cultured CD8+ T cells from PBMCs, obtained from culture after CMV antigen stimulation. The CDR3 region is CASSPPSDRPYPYGYTF. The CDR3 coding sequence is TGTGCCAGCAGCCCTCCTTCTGACAGGCCTTACCCGTATGGCTACACCTTC.